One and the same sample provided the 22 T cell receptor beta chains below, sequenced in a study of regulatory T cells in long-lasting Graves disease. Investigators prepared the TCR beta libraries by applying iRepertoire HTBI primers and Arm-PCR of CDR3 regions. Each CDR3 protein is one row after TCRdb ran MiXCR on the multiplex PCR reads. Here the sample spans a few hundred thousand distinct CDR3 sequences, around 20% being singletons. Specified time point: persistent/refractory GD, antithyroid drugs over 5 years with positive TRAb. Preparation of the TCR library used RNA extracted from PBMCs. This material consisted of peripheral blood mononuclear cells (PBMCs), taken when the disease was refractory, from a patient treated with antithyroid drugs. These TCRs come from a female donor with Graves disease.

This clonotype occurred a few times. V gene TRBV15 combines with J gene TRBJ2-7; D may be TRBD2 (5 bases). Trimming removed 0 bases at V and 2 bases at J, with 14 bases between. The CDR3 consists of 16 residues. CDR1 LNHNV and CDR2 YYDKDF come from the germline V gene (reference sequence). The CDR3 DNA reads TGTGCCACCAGCAGAGAGGGATTCGACGGGACCTACGAGCAGTACTTC. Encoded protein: CATSREGFDGTYEQYF.

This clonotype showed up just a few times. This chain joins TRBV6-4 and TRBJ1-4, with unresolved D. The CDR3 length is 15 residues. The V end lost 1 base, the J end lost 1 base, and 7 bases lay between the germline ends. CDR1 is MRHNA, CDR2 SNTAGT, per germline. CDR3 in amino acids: CASSDFIGTNEKLFF. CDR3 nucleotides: TGTGCCAGCAGTGACTTTATCGGAACTAATGAAAAACTGTTTTTT.

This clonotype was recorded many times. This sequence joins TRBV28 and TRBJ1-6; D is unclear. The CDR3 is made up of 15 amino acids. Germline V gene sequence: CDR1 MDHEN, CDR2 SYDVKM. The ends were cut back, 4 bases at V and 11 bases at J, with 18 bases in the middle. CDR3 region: CASSSSGRGGPPLHF. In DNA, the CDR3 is TGTGCCAGCAGTTCTTCTGGGCGGGGAGGTCCACCCCTCCACTTT. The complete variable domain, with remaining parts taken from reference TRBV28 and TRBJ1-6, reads DVKVTQSSRYLVKRTGEKVFLECVQDMDHENMFWYRQDPGLGLRLIYFSYDVKMKEKGDIPEGYSVSREKKERFSLILESASTNQTSMYLCASSSSGRGGPPLHFGNGTRLTVT.

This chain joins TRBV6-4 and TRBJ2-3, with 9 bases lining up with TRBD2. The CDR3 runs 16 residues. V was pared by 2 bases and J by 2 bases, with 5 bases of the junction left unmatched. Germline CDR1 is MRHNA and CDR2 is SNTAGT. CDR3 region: CASSDEASGITDTQYF. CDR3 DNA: TGTGCCAGCAGTGACGAGGCTAGCGGGATCACAGATACGCAGTATTTT.

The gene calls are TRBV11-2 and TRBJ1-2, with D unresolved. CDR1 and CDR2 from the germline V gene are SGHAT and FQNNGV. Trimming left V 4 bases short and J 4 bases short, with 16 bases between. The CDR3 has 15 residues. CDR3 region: CASSSNSRRPYGYTF. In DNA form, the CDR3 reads TGTGCCAGCAGCTCGAACTCCCGGAGGCCCTATGGCTACACCTTC.

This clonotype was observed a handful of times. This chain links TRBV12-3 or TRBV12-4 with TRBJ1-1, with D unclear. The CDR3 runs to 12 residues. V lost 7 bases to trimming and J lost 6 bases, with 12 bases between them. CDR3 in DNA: TGTGCCAGCACCTTGCGACGTTCTGAAGCTTTCTTT. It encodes CASTLRRSEAFF.

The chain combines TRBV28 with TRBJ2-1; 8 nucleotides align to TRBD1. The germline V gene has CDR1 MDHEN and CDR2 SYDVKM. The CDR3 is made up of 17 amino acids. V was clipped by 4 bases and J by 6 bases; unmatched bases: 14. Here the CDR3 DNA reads TGTGCCAGCAGTTCCTACACGACCGGGACAGGAATCAATGAGCAGTTCTTC. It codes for CASSSYTTGTGINEQFF.

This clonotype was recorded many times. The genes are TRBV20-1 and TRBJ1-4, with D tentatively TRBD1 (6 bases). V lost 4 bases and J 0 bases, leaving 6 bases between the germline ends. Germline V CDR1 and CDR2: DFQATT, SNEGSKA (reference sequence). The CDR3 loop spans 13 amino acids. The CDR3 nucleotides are TGCAGTGCTACAGGGGCAACTAATGAAAAACTGTTTTTT. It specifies CSATGATNEKLFF.

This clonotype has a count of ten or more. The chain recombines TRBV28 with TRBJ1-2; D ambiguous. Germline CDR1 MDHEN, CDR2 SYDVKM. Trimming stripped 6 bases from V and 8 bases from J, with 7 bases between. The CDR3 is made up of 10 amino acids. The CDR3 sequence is CASSSAGYTF. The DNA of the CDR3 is TGTGCCAGCAGCAGTGCGGGCTACACCTTC.

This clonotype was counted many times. The CDR3 DNA follows: TGTGCCGGGGAGGACTTGGGGGAAACATATGGCTACACCTTC. It encodes CAGEDLGETYGYTF. The J gene is TRBJ1-2, the V gene TRBV6-1, with D possibly matching TRBD1 (5 bases). The CDR3 length is 14 residues. Trimming left V 11 bases short and J 5 bases short, with 21 bases between. CDR1 is MNHNS and CDR2 is SASEGT in the germline V gene.

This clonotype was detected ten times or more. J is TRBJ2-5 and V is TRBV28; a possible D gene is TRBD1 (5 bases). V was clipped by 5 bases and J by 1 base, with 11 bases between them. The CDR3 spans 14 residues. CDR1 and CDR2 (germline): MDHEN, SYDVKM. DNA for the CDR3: TGTGCCAGCAGTAACGGACAAATCCAAGAGACCCAGTACTTC. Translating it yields CASSNGQIQETQYF.

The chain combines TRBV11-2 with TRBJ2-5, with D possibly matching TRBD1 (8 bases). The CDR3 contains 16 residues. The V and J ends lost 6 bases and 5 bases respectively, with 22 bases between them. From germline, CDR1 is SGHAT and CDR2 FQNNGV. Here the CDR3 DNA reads TGTGCCAGCAGGAGAACGGGTTACAGGGGGGGGGAGACCCAGTACTTC. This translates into CASRRTGYRGGETQYF.

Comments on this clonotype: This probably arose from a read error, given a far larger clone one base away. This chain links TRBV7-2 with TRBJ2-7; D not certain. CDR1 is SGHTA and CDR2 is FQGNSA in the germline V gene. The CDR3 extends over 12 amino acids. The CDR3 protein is CASSPKPYELYF. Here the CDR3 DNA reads TGTGCCAGCAGTCCCAAGCCCTACGAGCTGTACTTC.

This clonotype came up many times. CDR3 in amino acids: CARGIQQTGANVLTF. The CDR3 DNA is TGTGCCAGAGGGATACAGCAAACTGGGGCCAACGTCCTGACTTTC. The V call is TRBV2, the J call TRBJ2-6; D uncertain. The CDR3 covers 15 residues. Trimming stripped 9 bases from V and 2 bases from J, with 14 bases between. Germline V gives CDR1 SNHLY, CDR2 FYNNEI.

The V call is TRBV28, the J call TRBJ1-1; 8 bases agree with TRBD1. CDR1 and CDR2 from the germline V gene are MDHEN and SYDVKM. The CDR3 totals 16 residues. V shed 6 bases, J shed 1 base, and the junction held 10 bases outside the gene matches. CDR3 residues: CASRSTPGTGNTEAFF. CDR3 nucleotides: TGTGCCAGCAGATCCACCCCCGGGACAGGGAACACTGAAGCTTTCTTT.

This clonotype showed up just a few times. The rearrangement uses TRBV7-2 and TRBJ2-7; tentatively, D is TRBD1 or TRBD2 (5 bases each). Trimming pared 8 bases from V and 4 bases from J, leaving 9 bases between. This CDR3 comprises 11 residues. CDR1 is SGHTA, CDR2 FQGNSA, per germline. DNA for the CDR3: TGTGCCAGCCGGGGACGTTACGAGCAGTACTTC. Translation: CASRGRYEQYF.

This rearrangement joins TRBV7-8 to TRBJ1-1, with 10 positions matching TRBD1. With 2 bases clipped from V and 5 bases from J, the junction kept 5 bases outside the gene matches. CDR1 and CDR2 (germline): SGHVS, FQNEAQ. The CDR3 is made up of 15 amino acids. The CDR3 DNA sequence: TGTGCCAGCAGCTTACCGACAGGGGGCTTTACTGAAGCTTTCTTT. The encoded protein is CASSLPTGGFTEAFF.

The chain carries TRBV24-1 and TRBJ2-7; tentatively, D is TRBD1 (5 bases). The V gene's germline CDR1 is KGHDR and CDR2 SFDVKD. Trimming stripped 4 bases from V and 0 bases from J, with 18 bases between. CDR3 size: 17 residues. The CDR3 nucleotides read TGTGCCACCAGTGACCCCGTGGGCAGGGTGAGCTCCTACGAGCAGTACTTC. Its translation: CATSDPVGRVSSYEQYF.

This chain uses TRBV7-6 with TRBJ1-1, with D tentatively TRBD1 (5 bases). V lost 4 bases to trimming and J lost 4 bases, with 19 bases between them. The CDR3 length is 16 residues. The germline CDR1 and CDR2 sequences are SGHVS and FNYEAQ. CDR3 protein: CASSSPNGGGITEAFF. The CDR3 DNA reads TGTGCCAGCAGCTCACCTAACGGGGGAGGAATCACTGAAGCTTTCTTT.

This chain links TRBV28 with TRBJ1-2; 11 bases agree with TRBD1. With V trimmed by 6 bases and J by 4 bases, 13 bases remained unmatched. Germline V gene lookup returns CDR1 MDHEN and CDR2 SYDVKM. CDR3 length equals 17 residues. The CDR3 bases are TGTGCCAGCAGCCCTAGGTGGTGGACAGGGGGCGGCTATGGCTACACCTTC. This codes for CASSPRWWTGGGYGYTF.

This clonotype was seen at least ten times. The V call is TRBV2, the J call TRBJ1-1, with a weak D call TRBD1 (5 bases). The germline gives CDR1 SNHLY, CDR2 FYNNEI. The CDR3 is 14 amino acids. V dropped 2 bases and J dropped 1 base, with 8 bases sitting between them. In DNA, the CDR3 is TGTGCCAGCAGTGAAAATGGGGGGAACACTGAAGCTTTCTTT. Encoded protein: CASSENGGNTEAFF.

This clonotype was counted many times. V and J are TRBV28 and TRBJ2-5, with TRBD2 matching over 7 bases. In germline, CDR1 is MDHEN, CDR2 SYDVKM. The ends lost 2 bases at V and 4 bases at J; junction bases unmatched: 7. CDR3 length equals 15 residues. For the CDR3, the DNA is TGTGCCAGCAGTTTACAGCGGGATGTTCGAGAGACCCAGTACTTC. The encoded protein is CASSLQRDVRETQYF.